Below, 3 T cell receptor beta chains from the same sample are listed, as sequenced in a study of OX40 agonist ivuxolimab in advanced cancers. Clones were read by immunoSEQ multiplex PCR, and TCRdb kept only the in-frame ones, dropping some. In the table there are 25,000 to 30,000 clones, about 80% of which are singletons. The input for sequencing was CD4+ or CD8+ T cells sorted from blood, taken in a trial of the OX40 agonist ivuxolimab. These receptors came from an adult with an advanced solid tumor such as melanoma, head and neck, liver or kidney cancer.

The chain carries TRBV2 and TRBJ2-2; D might be TRBD2 (5 bases). V lost 4 bases, J lost 3 bases, and 12 bases lay in between. Germline assignment: CDR1 SNHLY and CDR2 FYNNEI. CDR3 size: 15 residues. In DNA, the CDR3 is TGTGCCAGCAGTGCCCTCCCCGGGGACACCGGGGAGCTGTTTTTT. Its translation: CASSALPGDTGELFF. The entire variable domain, with the rest obtained from reference TRBV2 and TRBJ2-2, is as follows: EPEVTQTPSHQVTQMGQEVILRCVPISNHLYFYWYRQILGQKVEFLVSFYNNEISEKSEIFDDQFSVERPDGSNFTLKIRSTKLEDSAMYFCASSALPGDTGELFFGEGSRLTVL.

This clone appeared a few times. Here the CDR3 reads CASSSVPYEQYF. CDR3 nucleotide sequence: TGTGCCAGCAGCTCCGTGCCCTACGAGCAGTACTTC. The chain joins TRBV5-4 to TRBJ2-7; D uncertain. The CDR3 consists of 12 residues. Germline loops: CDR1 SGHNT, CDR2 YYREEE (reference sequence). V lost 3 bases, J lost 2 bases, and 6 bases lay in between.

This rearrangement joins TRBV9 to TRBJ1-5, with 7 bases that match TRBD1. Unmatched junction bases numbered 6, after V lost 0 bases and J lost 6 bases. This CDR3 contains 15 residues. Germline assignment: CDR1 SGDLS and CDR2 YYNGEE. CDR3 loop: CASSVDEGATQPQHF. CDR3 coding DNA: TGTGCCAGCAGCGTAGATGAGGGGGCAACTCAGCCCCAGCATTTT.